A single sample is the source of the 20 T cell receptor beta chains below, sequenced in a study of Ad26.COV2.S vaccination and SARS-CoV-2 variants. This table comes from immunoSEQ multiplex PCR, and its TCRdb copy is limited to in-frame clones, with some not included. The sample lists just over 350,000 clones, 92% occurring once. The sample in question was peripheral blood, obtained after recovery from COVID-19. The receptors shown here come from a human donor who had recovered from COVID-19.

This clone was detected once. The chain combines TRBV7-2 with TRBJ2-2, with TRBD2 as a possible D gene (7 bases). Trimming cost V 8 bases and J 3 bases, with 16 bases left between them. The CDR3 is 15 amino acids. Germline CDR1 reads SGHTA; CDR2 reads FQGNSA. The CDR3 loop is CASAGAGFHTGELFF. The CDR3 DNA reads as TGTGCCAGCGCGGGGGCGGGTTTCCACACCGGGGAGCTGTTTTTT. Filled out from reference TRBV7-2 and TRBJ2-2, the complete variable domain reads GAGVSQSPSNKVTEKGKDVELRCDPISGHTALYWYRQSLGQGLEFLIYFQGNSAPDKSGLPSDRFSAERTGGSVSTLTIQRTQQEDSAVYLCASAGAGFHTGELFFGEGSRLTVL.

The chain has TRBV3-1 (or the pseudogene TRBV3-2) and TRBJ2-2, with D perhaps TRBD2 (6 bases). CDR3 length equals 17 residues. Trimming pared 0 bases from V and 5 bases from J, leaving 16 bases between. From germline, CDR1 is LGHDT and CDR2 YNNKEL (reference sequence). The CDR3 here is CASSQDEGRDLTGELFF. CDR3 nucleotide sequence: TGTGCCAGCAGCCAAGATGAGGGCAGGGACTTGACCGGGGAGCTGTTTTTT.

V and J are TRBV7-8 and TRBJ1-4; perhaps TRBD1 as D (5 bases). The CDR3 spans 13 residues. V lost 3 bases and J 8 bases, leaving 10 bases between the germline ends. CDR1 and CDR2 from the germline V gene are SGHVS and FQNEAQ. Written as DNA, the CDR3 is TGTGCCAGCAGCTTCACAGGTTCCGAAAAACTGTTTTTT. This gives the protein CASSFTGSEKLFF.

This clone has only a few counts. V and J are TRBV4-2 and TRBJ2-2; no firm D call. Trimming took off 1 base at V and 5 bases at J, with 2 bases between the two ends. The CDR3 is made up of 12 amino acids. The germline V gene has CDR1 LGHNA and CDR2 YNFKEQ. CDR3 protein: CASSQATGELFF. CDR3 in DNA: TGTGCCAGCAGCCAAGCGACCGGGGAGCTGTTTTTT.

In its sample, this clone was seen once. V is TRBV5-1 and J is TRBJ2-2, with D possibly being TRBD1 (6 bases). Germline-derived CDR1 and CDR2 are SGHRS and YFSETQ. The CDR3 is 15 residues long. V was trimmed by 4 bases and J by 4 bases, leaving 14 bases between them. CDR3: CASSPAAGVTGELFF. DNA for the CDR3: TGCGCCAGCAGCCCCGCCGCAGGGGTCACCGGGGAGCTGTTTTTT.

With respect to this clone: The same CDR3 can be traced to other DNA sequences in this sample. The V and J genes are TRBV5-1 and TRBJ2-5; no definite D call. There are 11 residues in the CDR3. With 2 bases removed from V and 4 bases from J, the gap between germline ends came to 3 bases. Per the germline V gene, CDR1 is SGHRS and CDR2 is YFSETQ. The CDR3 DNA reads as TGCGCCAGCAGCTTTGGAGAGACCCAGTACTTC. Translating gives CASSFGETQYF. The full variable domain, completed using reference TRBV5-1 and TRBJ2-5, is KAGVTQTPRYLIKTRGQQVTLSCSPISGHRSVSWYQQTPGQGLQFLFEYFSETQRNKGNFPGRFSGRQFSNSRSEMNVSTLELGDSALYLCASSFGETQYFGPGTRLLVL.

The table lists this clone with a count of one. V usage is TRBV4-1 and J usage is TRBJ2-5; D is unresolved. From germline, CDR1 is MGHRA and CDR2 YSYEKL. V dropped 4 bases and J dropped 0 bases, with 6 bases sitting between them. The length of the CDR3 is 13 residues. The CDR3 bases are TGCGCCAGCAGCCTACGGGACCAAGAGACCCAGTACTTC. Translation gives CASSLRDQETQYF.

The table lists this clone with a count of one. The chain is built from TRBV20-1 and TRBJ2-7; the match to TRBD2 covers 11 bases. Losses at the gene ends were 6 bases for V and 1 base for J; bases not matched to a gene: 8. CDR1 DFQATT and CDR2 SNEGSKA come from the germline V gene (reference sequence). The CDR3 extends over 15 amino acids. CDR3 DNA: TGCAGTGCCAGTACCAGACTAGCGGGGTCCTACGAGCAGTACTTC. It codes for CSASTRLAGSYEQYF.

The chain is built from TRBV5-6 and TRBJ2-1; D perhaps matches TRBD1 (5 bases). This CDR3 contains 14 residues. V was cut by 1 base and J by 6 bases, with 11 bases left in between. Germline V gives CDR1 SGHDT, CDR2 YYEEEE. CDR3 amino acids: CASSLIRALNEQFF. The CDR3 DNA reads TGTGCCAGCAGCTTGATCAGGGCTCTCAATGAGCAGTTCTTC.

This clone was counted a single time. The V and J genes are TRBV4-3 and TRBJ2-2, with D unclear. Trimming cost V 5 bases and J 0 bases, with 7 bases left between them. CDR1 and CDR2 from the germline V gene are LGHNA and YSLEER. The CDR3 runs 14 residues. For the CDR3, the DNA is TGCGCCAGCAGCAAATCTACGAACACCGGGGAGCTGTTTTTT. This translates into CASSKSTNTGELFF.

As regards this clone: Additional DNA sequences in this sample encode the identical CDR3. The V call is TRBV18, the J call TRBJ1-1, with D tentatively TRBD1 (6 bases). Germline-derived CDR1 and CDR2 are KGHSH and LQKENI. Trimming removed 6 bases from V and 1 base from J, with 9 bases in between. There are 13 residues in the CDR3. The chain's CDR3 is CASSRGGNTEAFF. The DNA for the CDR3 is TGTGCCAGCTCCCGAGGGGGGAACACTGAAGCTTTCTTT.

On this clone itself: The sample carries other DNA sequences with the same CDR3. The V gene is TRBV19, the J gene TRBJ1-1; 8 bases are a match to TRBD1. The CDR3 spans 14 residues. CDR1 is LNHDA, CDR2 SQIVND, per germline (reference sequence). Unmatched junction bases numbered 1, after V lost 3 bases and J lost 1 base. CDR3 in amino acids: CASSIGQGNTEAFF. Here the CDR3 DNA reads TGTGCCAGTAGTATTGGACAGGGGAACACTGAAGCTTTCTTT.

This clone has a single count. J is TRBJ1-1 and V is TRBV5-1; 12 bases map to TRBD1. J lost 1 base, V lost 0 bases, and 7 bases had no gene match. The CDR3 has 18 amino acids. Germline lookup yields CDR1 SGHRS and CDR2 YFSETQ. CDR3 in DNA: TGCGCCAGCAGCTTGGGGGACAGGGGGCCTCTCGGGAACACTGAAGCTTTCTTT. Protein: CASSLGDRGPLGNTEAFF.

This clone occurred once. The rearrangement joins TRBV6-6 to TRBJ2-1; 10 bases align to TRBD2. This CDR3 contains 17 residues. The ends lost 5 bases at V and 0 bases at J; junction bases unmatched: 7. Looked up from germline, CDR1 is MNHNY and CDR2 is SVGAGI (reference sequence). The CDR3 is CASSRGLAETSYNEQFF. The CDR3, as DNA: TGTGCCAGCAGTCGAGGACTAGCGGAGACCTCCTACAATGAGCAGTTCTTC.

CDR3 DNA sequence: TGCGCCAGCAGCCCTCAGTCCCCCGGCTCCTACAATGAGCAGTTCTTC. Residues: CASSPQSPGSYNEQFF. V usage is TRBV4-1 and J usage is TRBJ2-1, with D unresolved. Per germline, CDR1 MGHRA and CDR2 YSYEKL. CDR3 length: 16 residues. Deletions cut 4 bases from V and 0 bases from J, with 13 bases between.

V usage is TRBV13 and J usage is TRBJ1-1; D is undetermined. The CDR3 extends over 14 amino acids. The germline V gene encodes CDR1 PRHDT and CDR2 FYEKMQ (reference sequence). The V and J ends lost 6 bases and 5 bases respectively, with 16 bases between them. CDR3 in DNA: TGTGCCAGCAGTCTCGCTTATGTAGGGACTGAAGCTTTCTTT. This codes for CASSLAYVGTEAFF.

CDR3 amino acids: CASSLSESYGYTF. In DNA form, the CDR3 reads TGTGCCAGCAGCTTGAGCGAGTCCTATGGCTACACCTTC. V and J are TRBV5-4 and TRBJ1-2; D not certain. The CDR3 has 13 amino acids. Per the germline V gene, CDR1 is SGHNT and CDR2 is YYREEE (reference sequence). V was pared by 1 base and J by 4 bases, with 8 bases between. Filled out from reference TRBV5-4 and TRBJ1-2, the complete variable domain reads ETGVTQSPTHLIKTRGQQVTLRCSSQSGHNTVSWYQQALGQGPQFIFQYYREEENGRGNFPPRFSGLQFPNYSSELNVNALELDDSALYLCASSLSESYGYTFGSGTRLTVV.

This chain connects TRBV6-2 or TRBV6-3 to TRBJ2-4; D is uncertain. Germline assignment: CDR1 MNHEY and CDR2 SVGEGT. The ends were cut back, 0 bases at V and 3 bases at J, with 6 bases in the middle. The CDR3 has 14 residues. The CDR3 DNA reads as TGTGCCAGCAGTTACTCGGGCAGCAAAAACATTCAGTACTTC. It is translated as CASSYSGSKNIQYF.

This chain connects TRBV5-5 to TRBJ2-5, with a weak D call TRBD1 (5 bases). This CDR3 has 13 amino acids. Germline V gene lookup returns CDR1 SGHKS and CDR2 YYEKEE (reference sequence). V was cut by 7 bases and J by 1 base, with 11 bases left in between. In DNA, the CDR3 is TGTGCCAGCCGGTCAGGGTTCCAAGAGACCCAGTACTTC. It codes for CASRSGFQETQYF.

The chain couples TRBV12-3 or TRBV12-4 to TRBJ1-2; D is undetermined. The length of the CDR3 is 12 residues. V gave up 9 bases and J gave up 2 bases, with 10 bases separating them. The CDR3 bases are TGTGCCAGTTCCTCAGGAAACTATGGCTACACCTTC. Translating gives CASSSGNYGYTF.